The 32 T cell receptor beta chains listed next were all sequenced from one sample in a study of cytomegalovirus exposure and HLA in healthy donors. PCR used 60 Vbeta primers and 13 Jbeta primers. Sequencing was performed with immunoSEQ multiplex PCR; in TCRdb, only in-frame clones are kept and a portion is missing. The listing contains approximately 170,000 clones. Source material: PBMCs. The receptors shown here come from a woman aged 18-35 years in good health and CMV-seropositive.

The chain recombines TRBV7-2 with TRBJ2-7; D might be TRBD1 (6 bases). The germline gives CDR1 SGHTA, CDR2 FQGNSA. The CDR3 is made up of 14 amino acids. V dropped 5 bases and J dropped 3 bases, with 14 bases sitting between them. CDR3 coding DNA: TGTGCCAGCAGCCCCGCCCGGGACAACTACGAGCAGTACTTC. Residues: CASSPARDNYEQYF.

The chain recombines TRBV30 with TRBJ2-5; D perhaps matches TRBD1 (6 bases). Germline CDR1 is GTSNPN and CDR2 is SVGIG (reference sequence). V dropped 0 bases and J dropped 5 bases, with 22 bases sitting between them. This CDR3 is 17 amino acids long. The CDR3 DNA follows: TGTGCCTGGAGTGTAGTTCGAGGACAGAAGGCGTGGGAGACCCAGTACTTC. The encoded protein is CAWSVVRGQKAWETQYF.

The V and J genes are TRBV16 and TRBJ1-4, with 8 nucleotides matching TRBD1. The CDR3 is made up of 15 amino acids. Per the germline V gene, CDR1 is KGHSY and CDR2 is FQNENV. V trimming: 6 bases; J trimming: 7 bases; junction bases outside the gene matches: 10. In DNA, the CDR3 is TGTGCCAGCAGGCCAACAGGGGGGCGCACTGAAAAACTGTTTTTT. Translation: CASRPTGGRTEKLFF.

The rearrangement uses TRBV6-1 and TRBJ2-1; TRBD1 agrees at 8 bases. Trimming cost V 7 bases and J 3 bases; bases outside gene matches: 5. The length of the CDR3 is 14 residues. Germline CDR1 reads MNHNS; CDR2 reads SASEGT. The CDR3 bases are TGTGCCAGCACAGCAGGGGGCTTCTACAATGAGCAGTTCTTC. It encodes CASTAGGFYNEQFF.

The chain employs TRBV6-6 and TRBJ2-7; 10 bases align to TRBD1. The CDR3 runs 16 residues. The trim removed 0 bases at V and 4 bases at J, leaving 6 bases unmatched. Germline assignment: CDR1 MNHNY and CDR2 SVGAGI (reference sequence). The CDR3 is CASSYSRDRGEYEQYF. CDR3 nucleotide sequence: TGTGCCAGCAGTTACTCGAGGGACAGGGGTGAATACGAGCAGTACTTC.

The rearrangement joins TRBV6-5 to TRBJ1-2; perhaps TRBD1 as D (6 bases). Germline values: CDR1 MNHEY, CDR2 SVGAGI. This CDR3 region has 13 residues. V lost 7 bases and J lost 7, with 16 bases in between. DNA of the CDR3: TGTGCCAGCACGAGGGGACAAGGCGGTGGCTACACCTTC. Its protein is CASTRGQGGGYTF.

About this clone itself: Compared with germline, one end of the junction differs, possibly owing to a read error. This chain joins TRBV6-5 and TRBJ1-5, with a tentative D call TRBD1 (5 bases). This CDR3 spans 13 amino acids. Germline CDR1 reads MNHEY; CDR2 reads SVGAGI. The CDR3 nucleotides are TGTACCAGCAGTCCAGGGATTTATCAGCCCCAGCATTTT. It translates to CTSSPGIYQPQHF.

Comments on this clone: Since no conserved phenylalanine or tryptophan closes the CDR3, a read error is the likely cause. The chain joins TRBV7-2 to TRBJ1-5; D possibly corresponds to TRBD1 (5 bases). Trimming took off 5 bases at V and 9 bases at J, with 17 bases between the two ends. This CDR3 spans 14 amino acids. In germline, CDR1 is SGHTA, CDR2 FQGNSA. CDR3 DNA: TGTGCCAGCAGCCAGCCGGGTGGAAGGGGGCCCCAGCATCTT. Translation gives CASSQPGGRGPQHL.

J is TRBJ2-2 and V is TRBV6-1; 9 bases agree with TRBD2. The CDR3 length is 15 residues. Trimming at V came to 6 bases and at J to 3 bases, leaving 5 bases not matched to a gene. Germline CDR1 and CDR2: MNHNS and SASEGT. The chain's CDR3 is CASRVTSGDTGELFF. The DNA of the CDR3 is TGTGCCAGCAGGGTGACTAGCGGTGACACCGGGGAGCTGTTTTTT.

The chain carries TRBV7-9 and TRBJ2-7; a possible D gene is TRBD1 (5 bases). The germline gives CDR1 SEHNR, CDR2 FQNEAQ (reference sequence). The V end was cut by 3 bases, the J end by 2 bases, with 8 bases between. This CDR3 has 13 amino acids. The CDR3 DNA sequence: TGTGCCAGCAGCTTGGACATCGCCTACGAGCAGTACTTC. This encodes CASSLDIAYEQYF.

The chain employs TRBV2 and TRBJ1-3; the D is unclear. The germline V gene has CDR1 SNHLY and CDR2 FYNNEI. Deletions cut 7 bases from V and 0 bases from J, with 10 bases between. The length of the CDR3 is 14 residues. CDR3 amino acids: CASNKKVSGNTIYF. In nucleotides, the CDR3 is TGTGCCAGCAACAAGAAAGTCTCTGGAAACACCATATATTTT.

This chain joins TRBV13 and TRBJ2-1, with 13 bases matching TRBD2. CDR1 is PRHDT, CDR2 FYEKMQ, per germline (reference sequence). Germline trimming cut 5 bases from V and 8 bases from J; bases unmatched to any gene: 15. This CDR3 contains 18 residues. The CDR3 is CASSATGTSGILGHEQFF. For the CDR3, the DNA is TGTGCCAGCAGCGCTACCGGGACTAGCGGGATTCTTGGCCATGAGCAGTTCTTC.

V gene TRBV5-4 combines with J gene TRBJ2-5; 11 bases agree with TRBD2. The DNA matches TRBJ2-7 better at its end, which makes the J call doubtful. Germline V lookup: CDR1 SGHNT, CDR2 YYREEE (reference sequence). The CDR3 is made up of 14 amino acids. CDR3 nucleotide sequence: TGTGCCAGCAGCTTTAGCGGGAGGGCGGCCGAGCAGTACTTC. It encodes CASSFSGRAAEQYF.

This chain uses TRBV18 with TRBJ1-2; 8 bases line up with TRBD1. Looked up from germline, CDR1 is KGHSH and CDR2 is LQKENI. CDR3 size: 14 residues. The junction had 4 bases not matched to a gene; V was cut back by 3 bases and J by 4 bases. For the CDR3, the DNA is TGTGCCAGCTCACCCGCGACAGGGGTCTATGGCTACACCTTC. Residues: CASSPATGVYGYTF. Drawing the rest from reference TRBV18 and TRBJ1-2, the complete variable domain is NAGVMQNPRHLVRRRGQEARLRCSPMKGHSHVYWYRQLPEEGLKFMVYLQKENIIDESGMPKERFSAEFPKEGPSILRIQQVVRGDSAAYFCASSPATGVYGYTFGSGTRLTVV.

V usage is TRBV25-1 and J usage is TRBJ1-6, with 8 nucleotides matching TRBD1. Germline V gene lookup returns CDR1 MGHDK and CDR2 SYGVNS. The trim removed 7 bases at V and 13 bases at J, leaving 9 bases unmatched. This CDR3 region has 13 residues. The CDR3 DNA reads TGTGCCAGCACTTCAGGGGGCCTGAGGCCCCTCCACTTT. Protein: CASTSGGLRPLHF.

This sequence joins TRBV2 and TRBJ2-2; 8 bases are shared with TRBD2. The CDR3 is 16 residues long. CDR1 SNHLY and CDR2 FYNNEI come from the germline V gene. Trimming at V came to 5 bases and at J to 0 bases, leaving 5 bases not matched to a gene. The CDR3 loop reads CASSLYSGTNTGELFF. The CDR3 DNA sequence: TGTGCCAGCAGTCTTTATAGCGGGACGAACACCGGGGAGCTGTTTTTT.

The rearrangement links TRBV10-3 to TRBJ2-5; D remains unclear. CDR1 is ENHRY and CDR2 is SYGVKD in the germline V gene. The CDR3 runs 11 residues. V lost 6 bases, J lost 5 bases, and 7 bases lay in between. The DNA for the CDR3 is TGTGCCATCAGGTCGTTTGAGACCCAGTACTTC. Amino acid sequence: CAIRSFETQYF.

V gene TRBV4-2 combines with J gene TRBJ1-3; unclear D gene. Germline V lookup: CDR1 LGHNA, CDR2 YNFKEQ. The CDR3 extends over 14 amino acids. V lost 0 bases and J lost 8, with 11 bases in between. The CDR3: CASSQESGYDTIYF. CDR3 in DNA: TGTGCCAGCAGCCAAGAGTCGGGTTATGACACCATATATTTT.

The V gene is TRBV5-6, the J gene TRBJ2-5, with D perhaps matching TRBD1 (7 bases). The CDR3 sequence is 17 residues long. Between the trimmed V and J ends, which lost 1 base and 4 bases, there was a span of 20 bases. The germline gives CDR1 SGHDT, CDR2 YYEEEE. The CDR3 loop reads CASSLIGQGGPRETQYF. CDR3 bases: TGTGCCAGCAGCTTGATAGGTCAGGGGGGACCTAGAGAGACCCAGTACTTC.

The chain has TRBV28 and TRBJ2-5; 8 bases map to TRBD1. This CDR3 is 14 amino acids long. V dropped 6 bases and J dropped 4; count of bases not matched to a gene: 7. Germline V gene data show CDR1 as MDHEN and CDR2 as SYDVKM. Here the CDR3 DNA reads TGTGCCAGCAGACTCGGACAGGGAGGAGAGACCCAGTACTTC. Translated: CASRLGQGGETQYF.

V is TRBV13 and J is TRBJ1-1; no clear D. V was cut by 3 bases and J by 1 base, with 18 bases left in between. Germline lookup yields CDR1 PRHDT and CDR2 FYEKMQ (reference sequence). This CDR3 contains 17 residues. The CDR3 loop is CASSLAFGDPGNTEAFF. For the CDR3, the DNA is TGTGCCAGCAGCTTGGCATTCGGGGATCCAGGGAACACTGAAGCTTTCTTT.

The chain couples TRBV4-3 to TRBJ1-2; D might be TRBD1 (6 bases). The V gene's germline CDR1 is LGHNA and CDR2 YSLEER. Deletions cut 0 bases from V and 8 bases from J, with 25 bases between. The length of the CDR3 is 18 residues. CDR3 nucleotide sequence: TGCGCCAGCAGCCAAGATTTGGGGATCGCCGGGGGGCGGAAAGGCTACACCTTC. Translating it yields CASSQDLGIAGGRKGYTF.

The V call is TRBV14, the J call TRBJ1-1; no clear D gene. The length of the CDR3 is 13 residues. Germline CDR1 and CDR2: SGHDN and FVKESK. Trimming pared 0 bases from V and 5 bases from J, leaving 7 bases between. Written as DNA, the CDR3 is TGTGCCAGCAGCCAAGATTTGGAGACTGAAGCTTTCTTT. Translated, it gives CASSQDLETEAFF. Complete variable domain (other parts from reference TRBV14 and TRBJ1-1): EAGVTQFPSHSVIEKGQTVTLRCDPISGHDNLYWYRRVMGKEIKFLLHFVKESKQDESGMPNNRFLAERTGGTYSTLKVQPAELEDSGVYFCASSQDLETEAFFGQGTRLTVV.

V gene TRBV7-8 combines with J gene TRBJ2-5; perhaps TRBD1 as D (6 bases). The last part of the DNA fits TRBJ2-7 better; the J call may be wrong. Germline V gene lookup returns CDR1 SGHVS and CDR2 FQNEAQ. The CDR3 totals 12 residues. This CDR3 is CASSWTDYEQYF. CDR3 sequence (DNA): TGTGCCAGCAGCTGGACAGACTACGAGCAGTACTTC.

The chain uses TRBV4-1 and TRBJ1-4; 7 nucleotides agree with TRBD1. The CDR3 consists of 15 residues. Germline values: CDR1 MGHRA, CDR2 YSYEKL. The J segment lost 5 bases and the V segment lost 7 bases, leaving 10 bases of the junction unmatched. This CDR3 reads CASTSKDRLNEKLFF. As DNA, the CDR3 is TGCGCCAGCACCTCCAAGGACAGGCTGAATGAAAAACTGTTTTTT.

For the CDR3, the DNA is TGTGCCAGTAGTCCACTGACAGGGGGGAACACTGAAGCTTTCTTT. Protein product: CASSPLTGGNTEAFF. The V and J genes are TRBV19 and TRBJ1-1; 9 bases are shared with TRBD1. The junction had 5 bases not matched to a gene; V was cut back by 5 bases and J by 1 base. Germline loops: CDR1 LNHDA, CDR2 SQIVND (reference sequence). The CDR3 length is 15 residues.

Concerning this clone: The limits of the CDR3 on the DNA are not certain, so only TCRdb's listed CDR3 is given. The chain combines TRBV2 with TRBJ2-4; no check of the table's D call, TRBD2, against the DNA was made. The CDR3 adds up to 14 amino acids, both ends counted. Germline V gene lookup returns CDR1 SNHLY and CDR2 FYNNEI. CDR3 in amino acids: CASSTSGNENIQYF.

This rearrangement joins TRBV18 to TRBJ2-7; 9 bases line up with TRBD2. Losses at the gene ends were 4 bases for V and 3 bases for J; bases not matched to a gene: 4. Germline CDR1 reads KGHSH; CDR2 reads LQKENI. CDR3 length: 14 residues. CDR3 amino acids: CASSLQRGVYEQYF. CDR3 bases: TGTGCCAGCTCACTACAGCGGGGGGTCTACGAGCAGTACTTC.

The CDR3 loop reads CASSQSGGRATGELFF. The DNA of the CDR3 is TGCGCCAGCAGCCAGAGTGGCGGGAGGGCCACTGGGGAGCTGTTTTTT. The rearrangement links TRBV4-1 to TRBJ2-2, with TRBD2 matching 9 bases. The V gene's germline CDR1 is MGHRA and CDR2 YSYEKL. CDR3 length: 16 residues. V lost 3 bases and J lost 8; bases outside the gene matches: 10.

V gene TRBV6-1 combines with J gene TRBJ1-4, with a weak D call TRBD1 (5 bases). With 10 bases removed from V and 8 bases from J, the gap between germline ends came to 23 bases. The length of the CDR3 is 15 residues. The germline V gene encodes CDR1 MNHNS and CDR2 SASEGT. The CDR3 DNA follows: TGTGCCACCCGGGGCCGGGAGACCACCTGGGAAAAACTGTTTTTT. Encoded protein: CATRGRETTWEKLFF.

The CDR3 region has the DNA TGTGCTAGTGGTTCCCGTTCCCACTATGGCTACACCTTC. Translating it yields CASGSRSHYGYTF. The chain combines TRBV12-5 with TRBJ1-2; D not resolved. CDR3 length equals 13 residues. Germline V gives CDR1 LGHNT, CDR2 FRNRAP. V dropped 4 bases and J dropped 3 bases, with 9 bases sitting between them. Supplemented by reference TRBV12-5 and TRBJ1-2, the full variable domain reads DARVTQTPRHKVTEMGQEVTMRCQPILGHNTVFWYRQTMMQGLELLAYFRNRAPLDDSGMPKDRFSAEMPDATLATLKIQPSEPRDSAVYFCASGSRSHYGYTFGSGTRLTVV.

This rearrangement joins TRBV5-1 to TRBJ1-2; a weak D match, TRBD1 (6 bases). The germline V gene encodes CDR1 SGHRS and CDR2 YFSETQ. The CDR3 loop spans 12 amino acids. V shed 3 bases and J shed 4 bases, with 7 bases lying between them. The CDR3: CASSSDSYGYTF. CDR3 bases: TGCGCCAGCAGCTCGGACAGCTATGGCTACACCTTC.